A single T cell receptor (beta chain) is shown here with its context. The antigen remains undetermined. V lost 8 bases and J 1 base, leaving 20 bases between the germline ends. This CDR3 region has 16 residues. From germline, CDR1 is MDHEN and CDR2 SYDVKM. The data derive from a study of beta chain features in type 1 diabetes. Study findings and constraints: No resolution was reached here on whether HLA type influences TCRB rearrangement. TCRB CDR3 length was moderately but significantly reduced in all four CD4+ subsets of Type 1 diabetes patients.

Expressed TCRB transcripts were sequenced after all isolated RNA was converted to cDNA. It was found that naive, central memory and regulatory T cell samples averaged about 3.57 million reads. TCRdb keeps only in-frame clones here, not all; method: immunoSEQ multiplex PCR. The sample lists 600,000 or so clones; roughly 12% were seen once. This TCR came from a man under 40 with type 1 diabetes. The rearrangement joins TRBV28 to TRBJ1-2, with no clear D. What was sequenced was naive CD4+ T cells from blood. In DNA, the CDR3 is TGTGCCAGCTGCTTGGACGGCCTACCTTTTAACTATGGCTACACCTTC. Translation: CASCLDGLPFNYGYTF.